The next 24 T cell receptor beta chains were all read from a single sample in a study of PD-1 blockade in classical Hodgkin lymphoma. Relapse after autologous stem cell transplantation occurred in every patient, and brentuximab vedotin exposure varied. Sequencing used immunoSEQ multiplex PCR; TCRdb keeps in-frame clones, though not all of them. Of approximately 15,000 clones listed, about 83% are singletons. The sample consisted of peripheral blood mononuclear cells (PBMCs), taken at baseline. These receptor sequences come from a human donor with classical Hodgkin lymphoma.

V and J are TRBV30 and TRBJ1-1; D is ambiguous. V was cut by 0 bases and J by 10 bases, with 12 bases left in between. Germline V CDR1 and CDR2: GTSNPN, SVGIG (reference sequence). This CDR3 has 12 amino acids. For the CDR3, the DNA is TGTGCCTGGAGTGTACGAGGTGTTGGAGCTTTCTTT. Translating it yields CAWSVRGVGAFF.

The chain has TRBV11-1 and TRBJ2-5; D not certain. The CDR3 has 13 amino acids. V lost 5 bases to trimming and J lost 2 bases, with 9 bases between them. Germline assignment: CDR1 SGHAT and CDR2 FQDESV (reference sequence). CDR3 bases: TGTGCCAGCAGCCCCCACGTACAAGAGACCCAGTACTTC. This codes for CASSPHVQETQYF.

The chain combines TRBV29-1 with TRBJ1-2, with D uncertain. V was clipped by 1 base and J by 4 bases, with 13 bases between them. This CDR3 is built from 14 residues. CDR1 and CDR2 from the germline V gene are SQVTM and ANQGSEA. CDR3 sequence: CSVEAGVSRYGYTF. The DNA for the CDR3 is TGCAGCGTTGAAGCGGGAGTCAGCCGCTATGGCTACACCTTC.

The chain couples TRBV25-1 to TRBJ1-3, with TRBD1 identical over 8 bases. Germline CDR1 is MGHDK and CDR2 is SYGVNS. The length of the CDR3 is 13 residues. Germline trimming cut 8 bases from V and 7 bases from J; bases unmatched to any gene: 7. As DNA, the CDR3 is TGTGCCAGCGGAACAGGGGGTGCTAACACCATATATTTT. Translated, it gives CASGTGGANTIYF.

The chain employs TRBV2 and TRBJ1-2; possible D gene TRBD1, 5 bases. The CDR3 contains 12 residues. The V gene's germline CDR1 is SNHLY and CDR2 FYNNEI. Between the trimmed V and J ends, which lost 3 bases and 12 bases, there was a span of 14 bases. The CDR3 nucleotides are TGTGCCAGCAGTGAGTGGGGCGCCCCGAACACCTTC. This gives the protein CASSEWGAPNTF. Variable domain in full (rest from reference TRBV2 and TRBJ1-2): EPEVTQTPSHQVTQMGQEVILRCVPISNHLYFYWYRQILGQKVEFLVSFYNNEISEKSEIFDDQFSVERPDGSNFTLKIRSTKLEDSAMYFCASSEWGAPNTFGSGTRLTVV.

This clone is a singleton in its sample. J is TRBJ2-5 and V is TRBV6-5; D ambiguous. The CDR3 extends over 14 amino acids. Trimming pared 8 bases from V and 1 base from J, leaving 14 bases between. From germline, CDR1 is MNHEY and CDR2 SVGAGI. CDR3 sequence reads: CASGVRSGQETQYF. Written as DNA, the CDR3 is TGTGCCAGCGGGGTACGGTCAGGCCAAGAGACCCAGTACTTC.

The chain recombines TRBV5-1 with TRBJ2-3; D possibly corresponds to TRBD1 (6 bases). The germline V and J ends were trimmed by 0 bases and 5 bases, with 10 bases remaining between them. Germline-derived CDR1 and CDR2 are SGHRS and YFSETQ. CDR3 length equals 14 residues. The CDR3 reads CASSLEGRGDTQYF. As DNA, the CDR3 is TGCGCCAGCAGCTTGGAAGGCAGGGGAGATACGCAGTATTTT.

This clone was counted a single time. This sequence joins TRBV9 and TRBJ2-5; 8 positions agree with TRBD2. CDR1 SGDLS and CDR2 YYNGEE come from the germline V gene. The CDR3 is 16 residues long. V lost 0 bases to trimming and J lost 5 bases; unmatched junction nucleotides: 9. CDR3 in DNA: TGTGCCAGCAGCGTAGGCGGCGGGAGGAGAAGGGAGACCCAGTACTTC. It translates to CASSVGGGRRRETQYF.

The CDR3 DNA is TGTGCCAGCAGCTCCACAGGAGGTGATTCCTACGAGCAGTACTTC. Amino acids: CASSSTGGDSYEQYF. The chain has TRBV7-2 and TRBJ2-7; D could derive from TRBD1 or TRBD2 (5 bases each). The V and J ends lost 4 bases and 1 base respectively, with 14 bases between them. Germline-derived CDR1 and CDR2 are SGHTA and FQGNSA. The length of the CDR3 is 15 residues. The full variable domain, completed using reference TRBV7-2 and TRBJ2-7, is GAGVSQSPSNKVTEKGKDVELRCDPISGHTALYWYRQSLGQGLEFLIYFQGNSAPDKSGLPSDRFSAERTGGSVSTLTIQRTQQEDSAVYLCASSSTGGDSYEQYFGPGTRLTVT.

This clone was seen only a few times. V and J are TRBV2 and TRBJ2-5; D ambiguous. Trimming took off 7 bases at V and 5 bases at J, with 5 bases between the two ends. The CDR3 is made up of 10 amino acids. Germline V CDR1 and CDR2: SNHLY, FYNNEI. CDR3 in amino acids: CASMRETQYF. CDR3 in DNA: TGTGCCAGCATGAGGGAGACCCAGTACTTC.

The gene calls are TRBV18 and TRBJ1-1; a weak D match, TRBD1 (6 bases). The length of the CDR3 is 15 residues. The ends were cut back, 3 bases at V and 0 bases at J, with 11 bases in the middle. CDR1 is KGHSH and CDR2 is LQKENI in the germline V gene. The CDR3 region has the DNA TGTGCCAGCTCACCCTTACAGGGCTTGAACACTGAAGCTTTCTTT. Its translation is CASSPLQGLNTEAFF.

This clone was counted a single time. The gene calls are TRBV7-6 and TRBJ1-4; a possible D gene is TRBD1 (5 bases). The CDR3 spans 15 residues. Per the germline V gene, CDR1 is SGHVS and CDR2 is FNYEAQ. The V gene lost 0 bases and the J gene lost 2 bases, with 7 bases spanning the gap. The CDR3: CASSLAGGTNEKLFF. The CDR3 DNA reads TGTGCCAGCAGCTTAGCCGGGGGGACTAATGAAAAACTGTTTTTT.

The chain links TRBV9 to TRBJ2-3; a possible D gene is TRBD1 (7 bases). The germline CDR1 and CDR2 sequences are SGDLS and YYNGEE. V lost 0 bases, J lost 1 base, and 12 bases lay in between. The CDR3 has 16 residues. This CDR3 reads CASSVEGRGGTDTQYF. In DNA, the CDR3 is TGTGCCAGCAGCGTAGAAGGCAGGGGGGGCACAGATACGCAGTATTTT.

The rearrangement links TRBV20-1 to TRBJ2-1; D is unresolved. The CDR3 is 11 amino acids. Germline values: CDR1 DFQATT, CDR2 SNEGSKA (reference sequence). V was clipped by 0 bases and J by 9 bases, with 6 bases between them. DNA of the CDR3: TGCAGTGCTAGAGATCGGTTTGAGCAGTTCTTC. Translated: CSARDRFEQFF.

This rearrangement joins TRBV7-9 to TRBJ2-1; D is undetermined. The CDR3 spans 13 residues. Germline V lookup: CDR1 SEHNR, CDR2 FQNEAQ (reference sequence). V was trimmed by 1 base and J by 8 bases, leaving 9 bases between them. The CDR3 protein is CASSLGPWDEQFF. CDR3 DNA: TGTGCCAGCAGCTTAGGGCCGTGGGATGAGCAGTTCTTC.

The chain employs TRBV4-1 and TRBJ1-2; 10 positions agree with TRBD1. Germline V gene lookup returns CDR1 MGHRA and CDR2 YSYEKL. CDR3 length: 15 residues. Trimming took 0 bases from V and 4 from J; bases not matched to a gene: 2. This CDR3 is CASSQDRTGGYGYTF. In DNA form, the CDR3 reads TGCGCCAGCAGCCAAGATCGGACAGGGGGCTATGGCTACACCTTC.

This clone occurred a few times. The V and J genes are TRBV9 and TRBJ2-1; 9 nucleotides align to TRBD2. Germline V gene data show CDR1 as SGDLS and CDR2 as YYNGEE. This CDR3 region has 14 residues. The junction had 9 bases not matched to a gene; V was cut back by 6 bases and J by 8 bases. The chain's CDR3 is CASNPGGRAYEQFF. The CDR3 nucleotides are TGTGCCAGCAATCCAGGCGGGAGGGCCTATGAGCAGTTCTTC. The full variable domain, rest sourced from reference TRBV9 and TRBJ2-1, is DSGVTQTPKHLITATGQRVTLRCSPRSGDLSVYWYQQSLDQGLQFLIQYYNGEERAKGNILERFSAQQFPDLHSELNLSSLELGDSALYFCASNPGGRAYEQFFGPGTRLTVL.

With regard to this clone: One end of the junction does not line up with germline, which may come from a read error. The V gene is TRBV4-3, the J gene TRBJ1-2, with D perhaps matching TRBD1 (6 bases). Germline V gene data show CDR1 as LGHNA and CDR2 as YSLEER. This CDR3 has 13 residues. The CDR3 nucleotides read TGCGCCAGCAGCCAAGTTCCGCGACAGGTTGCCTCCTTC. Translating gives CASSQVPRQVASF.

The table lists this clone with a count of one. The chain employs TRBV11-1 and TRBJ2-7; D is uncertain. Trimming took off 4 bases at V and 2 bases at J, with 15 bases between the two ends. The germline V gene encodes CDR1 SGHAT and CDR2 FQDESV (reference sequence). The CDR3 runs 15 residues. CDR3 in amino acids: CASSSEVALPYEQYF. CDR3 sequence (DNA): TGTGCCAGCAGCTCCGAGGTTGCCTTACCCTACGAGCAGTACTTC.

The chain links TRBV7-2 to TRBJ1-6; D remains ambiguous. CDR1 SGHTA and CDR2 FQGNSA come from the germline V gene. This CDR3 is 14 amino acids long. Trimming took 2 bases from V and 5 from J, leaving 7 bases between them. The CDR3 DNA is TGTGCCAGCAGCTTAACAGCGGATAATTCACCCCTCCACTTT. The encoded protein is CASSLTADNSPLHF.

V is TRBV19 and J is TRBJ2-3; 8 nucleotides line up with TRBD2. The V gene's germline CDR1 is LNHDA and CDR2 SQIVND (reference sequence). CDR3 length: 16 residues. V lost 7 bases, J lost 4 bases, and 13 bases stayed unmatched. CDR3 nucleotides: TGTGCCAGTAAACCAAACCCCGGACTAGCCGCAGATACGCAGTATTTT. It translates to CASKPNPGLAADTQYF.

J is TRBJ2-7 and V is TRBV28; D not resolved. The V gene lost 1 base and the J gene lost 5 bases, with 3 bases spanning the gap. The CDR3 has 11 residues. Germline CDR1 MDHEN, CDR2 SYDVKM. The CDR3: CASSLFNEQYF. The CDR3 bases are TGTGCCAGCAGTTTATTCAACGAGCAGTACTTC.

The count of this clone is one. The CDR3 DNA is TGTGCCAGCAGTTTAGGACCGAGCTCCTACAATGAGCAGTTCTTC. Encoded protein: CASSLGPSSYNEQFF. The V gene is TRBV27, the J gene TRBJ2-1; D is unresolved. Germline lookup yields CDR1 MNHEY and CDR2 SMNVEV (reference sequence). CDR3 length: 15 amino acids. The germline V and J ends were trimmed by 2 bases and 0 bases, with 8 bases remaining between them.

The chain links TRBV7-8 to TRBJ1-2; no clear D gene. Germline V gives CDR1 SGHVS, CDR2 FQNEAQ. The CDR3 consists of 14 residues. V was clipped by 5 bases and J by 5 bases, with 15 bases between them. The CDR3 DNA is TGTGCCAGCAGCCCAACAAGAGATTGGTATGGCTACACCTTC. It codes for CASSPTRDWYGYTF.